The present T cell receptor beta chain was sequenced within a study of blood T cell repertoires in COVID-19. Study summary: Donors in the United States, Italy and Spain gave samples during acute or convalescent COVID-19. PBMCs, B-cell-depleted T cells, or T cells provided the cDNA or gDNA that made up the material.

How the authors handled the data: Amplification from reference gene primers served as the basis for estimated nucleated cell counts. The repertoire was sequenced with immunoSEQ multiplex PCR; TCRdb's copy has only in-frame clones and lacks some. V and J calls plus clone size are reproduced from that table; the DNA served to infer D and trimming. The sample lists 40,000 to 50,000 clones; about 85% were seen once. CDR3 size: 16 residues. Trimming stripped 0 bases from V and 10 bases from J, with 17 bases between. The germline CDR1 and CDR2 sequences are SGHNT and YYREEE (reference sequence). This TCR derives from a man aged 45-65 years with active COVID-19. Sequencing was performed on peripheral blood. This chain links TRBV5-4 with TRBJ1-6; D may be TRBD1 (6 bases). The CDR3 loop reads CASSLGGPTGRSPLHF. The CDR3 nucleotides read TGTGCCAGCAGCTTGGGGGGGCCGACAGGTAGATCACCCCTCCACTTT.